A selection of T cell receptor beta chains follows, all from one sample in a study of T cell repertoires in cytomegalovirus infection. Each CDR3 protein gets one entry after TCRdb re-called the reads with MiXCR. Here the sample spans 350,000 to 450,000 distinct CDR3 sequences, roughly 20% being singletons. Sequenced sample: PBMCs. These receptors came from a human donor in good health (CMV status not recorded). Some clones in this sample may be carry-over from other donors' samples. Each CDR3 is given with its conserved first and last residue. A D gene is named only where the DNA matches it firmly. Not all rows give a size; the values are once, few, many and, for expanded clones, a class.

J	V	D	size	CDR3	DNA
TRBJ1-3	TRBV6-5	-	-	CASSYSKAGRNTIYF	TGTGCCAGCAGTTACTCGAAGGCAGGACGAAACACCATATATTTT
TRBJ2-3	TRBV19	-	once	CASSGRVETTDMQYF	TGTGCCAGTAGCGGTAGAGTGGAGACCACAGATATGCAGTATTTT
TRBJ2-1	TRBV12-3/TRBV12-4	TRBD2	few	CASSLVSGMSTGEQFF	TGTGCCAGCAGTTTAGTGAGCGGGATGAGTACGGGTGAGCAGTTCTTC
TRBJ2-1	TRBV4-3	TRBD2	few	CASSLGAPSGRPSSYNEQFF	TGCGCCAGCAGCCTGGGGGCCCCTAGCGGGAGGCCAAGCTCCTACAATGAGCAGTTCTTC
TRBJ2-7	TRBV7-8	-	few	CASSWGTQASEQYF	TGTGCCAGCAGCTGGGGGACTCAGGCGTCCGAGCAGTACTTC
TRBJ2-2	TRBV7-2	-	many	CASSTRTNPTGELFF	TGTGCCAGCAGCACCCGGACTAACCCCACCGGGGAGCTGTTTTTT
TRBJ2-1	TRBV19	-	many	CASMGVRVSFSYNEQFF	TGTGCCAGTATGGGGGTGCGAGTCAGCTTCTCCTACAATGAGCAGTTCTTC
TRBJ1-4	TRBV12-3/TRBV12-4	-	-	CASGQTGDEKLFF	TGTGCCAGCGGCCAAACCGGGGATGAAAAACTGTTTTTT
TRBJ1-4	TRBV12-3/TRBV12-4	-	many	CASATASATNEKLFF	TGTGCCAGCGCGACAGCCTCGGCAACTAATGAAAAACTGTTTTTT
TRBJ1-5	TRBV7-8	-	many	CASRPGVNQPQHF	TGTGCCAGCAGGCCAGGGGTCAATCAGCCCCAGCATTTT
TRBJ2-5	TRBV5-1	-	-	CASSLGNRQELTQYF	TGCGCCAGCAGCTTGGGCAACCGGCAAGAGTTGACCCAGTACTTC
TRBJ2-1	TRBV7-9	-	many	CASSPALGGYWNEQFF	TGTGCCAGCAGCCCTGCCCTGGGCGGGTATTGGAATGAGCAGTTCTTC
TRBJ1-5	TRBV12-3/TRBV12-4	-	many	CASSDGYQPQHF	TGTGCCAGCAGCGACGGTTATCAGCCCCAGCATTTT
TRBJ2-7	TRBV15	-	few	CATSRVGQNPYEQYF	TGTGCCACCAGCAGAGTAGGACAGAATCCCTACGAGCAGTACTTC
TRBJ2-7	TRBV25-1	TRBD1	few	CASSGWDREGTYEQYF	TGTGCCAGCAGTGGGTGGGACAGGGAAGGCACCTACGAGCAGTACTTC
TRBJ1-3	TRBV12-3/TRBV12-4	-	many	CASSLQGPPGNTIYF	TGTGCCAGCAGTTTACAAGGGCCTCCTGGAAACACCATATATTTT
TRBJ2-1	TRBV6-2/TRBV6-3	-	-	CASSQRRVYGNEQFF	TGTGCCAGCAGTCAGAGAAGGGTGTATGGCAATGAGCAGTTCTTC